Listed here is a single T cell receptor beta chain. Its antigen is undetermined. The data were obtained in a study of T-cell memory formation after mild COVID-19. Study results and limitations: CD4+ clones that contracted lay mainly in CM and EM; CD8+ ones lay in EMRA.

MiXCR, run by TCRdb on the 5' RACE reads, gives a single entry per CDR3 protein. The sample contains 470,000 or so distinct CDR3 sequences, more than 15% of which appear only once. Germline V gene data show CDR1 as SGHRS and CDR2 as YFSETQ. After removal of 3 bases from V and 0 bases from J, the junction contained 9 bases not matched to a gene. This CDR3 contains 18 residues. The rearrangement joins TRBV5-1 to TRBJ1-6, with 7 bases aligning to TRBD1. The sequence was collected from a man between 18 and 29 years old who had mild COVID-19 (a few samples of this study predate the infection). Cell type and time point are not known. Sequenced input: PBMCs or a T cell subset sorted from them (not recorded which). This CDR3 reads CASSSRQGRSSYNSPLHF. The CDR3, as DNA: TGCGCCAGCAGCTCGCGACAGGGAAGGAGCTCCTATAATTCACCCCTCCACTTT.